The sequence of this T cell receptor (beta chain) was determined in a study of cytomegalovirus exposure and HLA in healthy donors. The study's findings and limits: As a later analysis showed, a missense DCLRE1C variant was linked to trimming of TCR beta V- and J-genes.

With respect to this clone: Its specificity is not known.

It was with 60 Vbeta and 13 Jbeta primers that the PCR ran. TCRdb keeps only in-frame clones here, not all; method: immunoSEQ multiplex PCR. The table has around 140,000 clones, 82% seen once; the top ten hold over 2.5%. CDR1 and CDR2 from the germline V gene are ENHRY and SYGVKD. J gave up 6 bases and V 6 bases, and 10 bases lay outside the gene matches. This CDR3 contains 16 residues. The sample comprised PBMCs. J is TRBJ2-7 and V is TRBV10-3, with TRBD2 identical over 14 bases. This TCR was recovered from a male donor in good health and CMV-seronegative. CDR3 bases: TGTGCCATCAGCCTGGGACTAGCGGGAGTGGGGCTCGAGCAGTACTTC. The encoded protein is CAISLGLAGVGLEQYF.